This TCR beta chain was identified during a study of brain T cells in children with intractable seizures. Points from the study as a whole: Pre-surgery blood may have been undersampled, hiding some clones.

For this clone: Its antigen is unidentified.

The CDR3 spans 16 residues. In germline, CDR1 is SGHRS, CDR2 YFSETQ. The germline V and J ends were trimmed by 0 bases and 5 bases, with 17 bases remaining between them. Clones were read by immunoSEQ multiplex PCR, and TCRdb kept only the in-frame ones, dropping some. The sample yields approximately 110,000 clones, around 94% seen once. The sample was peripheral blood, taken at surgery. The TCR comes from a boy in the first two years of life with hemimegalencephaly and intractable seizures. The V gene is TRBV5-1, the J gene TRBJ2-5; no clear D gene. The CDR3 DNA is TGCGCCAGCAGCTTGGGGGCCCAGCGTTCGGGCGAGACCCAGTACTTC. Translation gives CASSLGAQRSGETQYF.